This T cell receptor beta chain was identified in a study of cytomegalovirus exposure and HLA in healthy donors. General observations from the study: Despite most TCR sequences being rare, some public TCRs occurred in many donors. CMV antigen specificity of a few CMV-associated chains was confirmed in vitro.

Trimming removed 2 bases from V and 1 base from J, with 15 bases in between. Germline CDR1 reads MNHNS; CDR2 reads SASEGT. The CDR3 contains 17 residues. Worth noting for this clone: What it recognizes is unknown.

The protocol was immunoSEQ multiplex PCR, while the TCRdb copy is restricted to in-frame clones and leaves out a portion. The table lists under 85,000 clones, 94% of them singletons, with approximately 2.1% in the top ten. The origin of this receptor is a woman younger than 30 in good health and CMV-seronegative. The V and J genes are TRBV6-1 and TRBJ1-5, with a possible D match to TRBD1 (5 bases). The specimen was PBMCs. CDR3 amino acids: CASSEPLPGVSNQPQHF. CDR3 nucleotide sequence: TGTGCCAGCAGTGAACCCCTACCGGGGGTGAGCAATCAGCCCCAGCATTTT.